A single sample gave rise to the 8 T cell receptor beta chains below, sequenced in a study of cytomegalovirus exposure and HLA in healthy donors. With 60 Vbeta and 13 Jbeta primers, the PCR was carried out. Assay used: immunoSEQ multiplex PCR; TCRdb lists only in-frame clones, some missing. The sample has 100,000 to 150,000 clones, about 81% seen once. The material sequenced was PBMCs. These TCRs come from a woman under 40 in good health and CMV-seronegative.

The J gene is TRBJ1-6, the V gene TRBV9, with 8 bases aligning to TRBD1. Germline V gene sequence: CDR1 SGDLS, CDR2 YYNGEE. The trim removed 0 bases at V and 7 bases at J, leaving 9 bases unmatched. There are 17 residues in the CDR3. The CDR3 loop reads CASSVEGSGGLNSPLHF. CDR3 DNA: TGTGCCAGCAGCGTAGAGGGATCAGGGGGCCTGAATTCACCCCTCCACTTT.

This clone was detected a few times. The V call is TRBV4-3, the J call TRBJ1-1, with 9 bases that match TRBD1. The CDR3 has 14 amino acids. The germline CDR1 and CDR2 sequences are LGHNA and YSLEER. J lost 7 bases, V lost 1 base, and 4 bases had no gene match. The CDR3 sequence is CASSQVRQGGEAFF. For the CDR3, the DNA is TGCGCCAGCAGCCAAGTTAGACAGGGGGGTGAAGCTTTCTTT.

CDR3 sequence: CASSPGTGEEKLFF. CDR3 coding DNA: TGTGCCAGCTCACCAGGGACAGGGGAGGAAAAACTGTTTTTT. The chain joins TRBV18 to TRBJ1-4; 10 bases line up with TRBD1. This CDR3 is built from 14 residues. Germline loops: CDR1 KGHSH, CDR2 LQKENI. Trimming took 2 bases from V and 8 from J; bases not matched to a gene: 2. Looking up the rest from reference TRBV18 and TRBJ1-4 gives the full variable domain: NAGVMQNPRHLVRRRGQEARLRCSPMKGHSHVYWYRQLPEEGLKFMVYLQKENIIDESGMPKERFSAEFPKEGPSILRIQQVVRGDSAAYFCASSPGTGEEKLFFGSGTQLSVL.

The chain couples TRBV7-2 to TRBJ2-1, with 8 bases identical to TRBD1. Per the germline V gene, CDR1 is SGHTA and CDR2 is FQGNSA. This CDR3 comprises 16 residues. With V trimmed by 1 base and J by 4 bases, 6 bases remained unmatched. CDR3 DNA: TGTGCCAGCAGCTTAGATCACAGGGGGAAATACAATGAGCAGTTCTTC. This codes for CASSLDHRGKYNEQFF. The whole variable domain, remainder taken from reference TRBV7-2 and TRBJ2-1, is GAGVSQSPSNKVTEKGKDVELRCDPISGHTALYWYRQSLGQGLEFLIYFQGNSAPDKSGLPSDRFSAERTGGSVSTLTIQRTQQEDSAVYLCASSLDHRGKYNEQFFGPGTRLTVL.

CDR3 region: CASSLVNRMNTEAFF. The CDR3 coding sequence is TGTGCCAGCAGCTTAGTCAACAGAATGAACACTGAAGCTTTCTTT. This chain links TRBV7-9 with TRBJ1-1; D is unclear. The CDR3 is 15 residues long. Germline V gene sequence: CDR1 SEHNR, CDR2 FQNEAQ (reference sequence). Trimming shortened V by 1 base and J by 0 bases, and 9 bases separated the two germline ends. Full variable domain (rest looked up from reference TRBV7-9 and TRBJ1-1): DTGVSQNPRHKITKRGQNVTFRCDPISEHNRLYWYRQTLGQGPEFLTYFQNEAQLEKSRLLSDRFSAERPKGSFSTLEIQRTEQGDSAMYLCASSLVNRMNTEAFFGQGTRLTVV.

This chain uses TRBV6-8 with TRBJ1-4; 7 bases fit TRBD1. The trim removed 6 bases at V and 5 bases at J, leaving 15 bases unmatched. Germline CDR1 and CDR2: MNHGY and SAAAGT. The CDR3 sequence is 17 residues long. The CDR3 region is CASSPLPPGQQNEKLFF. DNA for the CDR3: TGTGCCAGCAGCCCACTCCCCCCGGGACAGCAAAATGAAAAACTGTTTTTT.

This clone was recorded only once. The rearrangement uses TRBV7-2 and TRBJ1-5; the D gene is possibly TRBD1 (5 bases). V dropped 1 base and J dropped 2 bases, with 9 bases sitting between them. The CDR3 extends over 15 amino acids. Germline CDR1 reads SGHTA; CDR2 reads FQGNSA. In nucleotides, the CDR3 is TGTGCCAGCAGCTTAGGGGGCGGGGGCAATCAGCCCCAGCATTTT. It is translated as CASSLGGGGNQPQHF. Supplemented by reference TRBV7-2 and TRBJ1-5, the full variable domain reads GAGVSQSPSNKVTEKGKDVELRCDPISGHTALYWYRQSLGQGLEFLIYFQGNSAPDKSGLPSDRFSAERTGGSVSTLTIQRTQQEDSAVYLCASSLGGGGNQPQHFGDGTRLSIL.

The rearrangement uses TRBV7-6 and TRBJ2-3; 15 positions agree with TRBD2. This CDR3 contains 19 residues. The germline gives CDR1 SGHVS, CDR2 FNYEAQ. V lost 0 bases, J lost 2 bases, and 6 bases stayed unmatched. CDR3 nucleotide sequence: TGTGCCAGCAGCTTAGCGGCTGGGACTAGCGGGGGGCCCACAGATACGCAGTATTTT. It yields the protein CASSLAAGTSGGPTDTQYF.